A selection of T cell receptor beta chains follows, all from one sample in a study of cytomegalovirus exposure and HLA in healthy donors. TCRdb keeps only in-frame clones here, not all; method: immunoSEQ multiplex PCR. The data contain about 200,000 clones, 75% to 90% of them seen just once; the ten biggest clones take up around 0.31%. The sample was PBMCs. The source is a woman younger than 45 in good health and CMV-seronegative. CDR3s include the opening cysteine and the closing phenylalanine or tryptophan. The D gene is left open where the match is weak. Size is stated for part of the rows, as once, few or many counts, or as a class when the clone is expanded.

D gene,clone size,J gene,V gene,CDR3 protein,CDR3 DNA
TRBD2,-,TRBJ2-3,TRBV7-3,CASSPAGLAGNTDTQYF,TGTGCCAGCAGCCCAGCGGGACTAGCGGGGAACACAGATACGCAGTATTTT
-,-,TRBJ2-3,TRBV11-1,CASSFWGPDSSDTQYF,TGTGCCAGCAGCTTTTGGGGCCCAGATTCATCAGATACGCAGTATTTT
TRBD2,-,TRBJ2-3,TRBV6-1,CASSRPAGVRNTQYF,TGTGCCAGCAGTAGACCAGCGGGGGTGCGAAATACGCAGTATTTT
-,-,TRBJ2-2,TRBV11-2,CASSLERVRGGELFF,TGTGCCAGCAGCTTAGAAAGGGTCAGGGGCGGGGAGCTGTTTTTT
-,-,TRBJ1-3,TRBV7-9,CASSLKGAGNTIYF,TGTGCCAGCAGCTTAAAAGGGGCTGGAAACACCATATATTTT
TRBD1,once,TRBJ2-1,TRBV5-4,CASSSVGTDNFRYNEQFF,TGTGCCAGCAGCTCAGTCGGGACAGATAATTTTAGATACAATGAGCAGTTCTTC
-,-,TRBJ2-2,TRBV27,CASSLLADYTGELFF,TGTGCCAGCAGTTTATTGGCAGACTACACCGGGGAGCTGTTTTTT
-,-,TRBJ2-3,TRBV6-1,CASSEAGVTSTDTQYF,TGTGCCAGCAGTGAAGCGGGAGTAACTAGCACAGATACGCAGTATTTT
TRBD1,-,TRBJ2-2,TRBV4-1,CASSQDSGGGLTGELFF,TGCGCCAGCAGCCAAGATTCAGGGGGCGGGTTGACCGGGGAGCTGTTTTTT
TRBD1,-,TRBJ1-2,TRBV28,CASSSDRVGYTF,TGTGCCAGCAGTTCGGACAGGGTTGGCTACACCTTC
TRBD2,-,TRBJ2-5,TRBV7-3,CASSFQAGGIGETQYF,TGTGCCAGCAGCTTCCAAGCGGGGGGGATTGGGGAGACCCAGTACTTC
-,-,TRBJ2-5,TRBV6-1,CASSGKNSLGETQYF,TGTGCCAGCAGTGGCAAAAACAGTTTGGGTGAGACCCAGTACTTC
TRBD2,-,TRBJ2-1,TRBV7-9,CASSGTSGSSEQFF,TGTGCCAGCAGTGGGACTAGCGGGAGCAGTGAGCAGTTCTTC
TRBD2,once,TRBJ2-1,TRBV5-1,CASSWGGEGNEQFF,TGCGCCAGCAGCTGGGGGGGGGAAGGCAATGAGCAGTTCTTC
-,-,TRBJ1-2,TRBV18,CASSPTGGYGYTF,TGTGCCAGCTCACCAACGGGGGGTTATGGCTACACCTTC
TRBD2,-,TRBJ2-3,TRBV18,CASSALAGAADTQYF,TGTGCCAGCTCAGCACTAGCGGGAGCGGCAGATACGCAGTATTTT
TRBD2,-,TRBJ2-1,TRBV5-4,CASSPTSATYNEQFF,TGTGCCAGCAGCCCGACTAGCGCGACCTACAATGAGCAGTTCTTC
TRBD2,-,TRBJ2-1,TRBV29-1,CSVGGRENNEQFF,TGCAGCGTGGGGGGGAGGGAGAACAATGAGCAGTTCTTC
TRBD2,-,TRBJ2-5,TRBV14,CASSQTSGRETQYF,TGTGCCAGCAGCCAGACTAGCGGGAGAGAGACCCAGTACTTC
-,-,TRBJ2-1,TRBV6-6,CASSYRGGDNEQFF,TGTGCCAGCAGTTACAGGGGCGGGGACAATGAGCAGTTCTTC
-,-,TRBJ1-6,TRBV6-1,CASREDGVSPLHF,TGTGCCAGCAGGGAAGACGGGGTTTCACCCCTCCACTTT
TRBD1,-,TRBJ2-4,TRBV9,CASSQTGGLDIQYF,TGTGCCAGCAGCCAGACAGGGGGCCTGGACATTCAGTACTTC
TRBD2,-,TRBJ2-1,TRBV7-9,CASSLALRDPGAGDEQFF,TGTGCCAGCAGCTTAGCGCTAAGGGACCCCGGTGCGGGGGATGAGCAGTTCTTC
TRBD1,-,TRBJ2-2,TRBV29-1,CSVETSGGRTGELFF,TGCAGCGTTGAAACGTCAGGGGGTAGGACCGGGGAGCTGTTTTTT
-,-,TRBJ2-1,TRBV28,CASRRTPSYNEQFF,TGTGCCAGCAGGCGGACACCCTCCTACAATGAGCAGTTCTTC
TRBD2,-,TRBJ2-2,TRBV5-1,CASSLRLAGGQSTGELFF,TGCGCCAGCAGCCTTCGACTAGCGGGAGGCCAGAGCACCGGGGAGCTGTTTTTT
TRBD1,-,TRBJ1-2,TRBV2,CASSGQRWDSGGYTF,TGTGCCAGCAGTGGCCAAAGATGGGACAGCGGTGGCTACACCTTC
-,-,TRBJ2-7,TRBV7-3,CASSLIDSEFYEQYF,TGTGCCAGCAGCTTAATCGACAGTGAGTTCTACGAGCAGTACTTC
TRBD1,-,TRBJ2-5,TRBV29-1,CSVSLLGQTQETQYF,TGCAGCGTTTCTCTTCTGGGACAGACACAAGAGACCCAGTACTTC
-,-,TRBJ1-3,TRBV18,CASSPERTGNTIYF,TGTGCCAGCTCACCCGAGAGAACTGGAAACACCATATATTTT
TRBD1,once,TRBJ2-5,TRBV5-4,CASSAKQGAKTQYF,TGTGCCAGCAGCGCGAAGCAGGGGGCCAAGACCCAGTACTTC
-,-,TRBJ2-1,TRBV28,CASSSLRDGDEQFF,TGTGCCAGCAGTTCCCTCAGGGATGGTGATGAGCAGTTCTTC
TRBD1,-,TRBJ1-4,TRBV7-9,CASSFPGTGDEKLFF,TGTGCCAGCAGCTTTCCCGGGACAGGGGATGAAAAACTGTTTTTT
TRBD2,-,TRBJ2-1,TRBV27,CASSPRTSGMSLGTHNEQFF,TGTGCCAGCAGTCCTCGAACTAGCGGGATGAGTCTAGGAACTCACAATGAGCAGTTCTTC
-,-,TRBJ2-3,TRBV5-6,CASSFGTDTQYF,TGTGCCAGCAGCTTCGGGACAGATACGCAGTATTTT
-,-,TRBJ2-5,TRBV11-3,CASSLDLGETQYF,TGTGCCAGCAGCTTAGATCTCGGAGAGACCCAGTACTTC
-,-,TRBJ1-3,TRBV9,CASSVGGQGNTIYF,TGTGCCAGCAGCGTAGGCGGCCAGGGAAACACCATATATTTT
TRBD1,-,TRBJ2-5,TRBV5-4,CASSSPGQGQETQYF,TGTGCCAGCAGTTCTCCGGGACAGGGTCAAGAGACCCAGTACTTC
-,-,TRBJ2-6,TRBV28,CASSHATGWSSGANVLTF,TGTGCCAGCAGTCATGCGACAGGTTGGAGCTCTGGGGCCAACGTCCTGACTTTC
TRBD1,few,TRBJ1-3,TRBV18,CASSPATGGSGNTIYF,TGTGCCAGCTCACCAGCGACAGGGGGATCTGGAAACACCATATATTTT
TRBD2,-,TRBJ2-3,TRBV28,CASSLWGSGSWVSTDTQYF,TGTGCCAGCAGTTTATGGGGGAGCGGGAGTTGGGTTAGCACAGATACGCAGTATTTT
-,-,TRBJ2-3,TRBV27,CASSLWGISSTDTQYF,TGTGCCAGCAGTTTATGGGGCATTTCTAGCACAGATACGCAGTATTTT
TRBD2,-,TRBJ2-1,TRBV15,CATSRERGGSYNEQFF,TGTGCCACCAGCAGAGAACGGGGGGGGTCCTACAATGAGCAGTTCTTC
-,few,TRBJ1-1,TRBV5-1,CASSLNQNTEAFF,TGCGCCAGCAGTCTAAACCAGAACACTGAAGCTTTCTTT
-,few,TRBJ2-7,TRBV9,CASSVRDNHEQYF,TGTGCCAGCAGCGTAAGAGACAACCACGAGCAGTACTTC
-,-,TRBJ1-4,TRBV19,CASSPSNVGNEKLFF,TGTGCCAGTAGTCCCTCCAACGTCGGTAATGAAAAACTGTTTTTT
TRBD2,-,TRBJ2-1,TRBV27,CASSSWGLAGGNEQFF,TGTGCCAGCAGTTCTTGGGGACTAGCGGGAGGGAATGAGCAGTTCTTC
-,-,TRBJ1-5,TRBV28,CASSLTASNQPQHF,TGTGCCAGCAGTCTGACAGCAAGCAATCAGCCCCAGCATTTT
TRBD1,-,TRBJ2-1,TRBV10-2,CASRPQGYEQFF,TGCGCCAGCAGACCACAGGGGTATGAGCAGTTCTTC
-,-,TRBJ2-5,TRBV5-4,CASGVTGSKETQYF,TGTGCCAGCGGCGTTACAGGGTCGAAAGAGACCCAGTACTTC
-,-,TRBJ2-7,TRBV2,CASRAAYEQYF,TGTGCCAGCAGGGCAGCCTACGAGCAGTACTTC
TRBD2,-,TRBJ2-3,TRBV29-1,CSVEGTMRDTQYF,TGCAGCGTTGAGGGGACTATGAGAGATACGCAGTATTTT
-,once,TRBJ2-7,TRBV28,CASSLVGEPARYEQYF,TGTGCCAGCAGTTTGGTTGGTGAGCCCGCCCGTTACGAGCAGTACTTC
TRBD2,-,TRBJ2-2,TRBV10-2,CASPGGRPTGELFF,TGCGCCAGCCCGGGGGGAAGGCCCACCGGGGAGCTGTTTTTT